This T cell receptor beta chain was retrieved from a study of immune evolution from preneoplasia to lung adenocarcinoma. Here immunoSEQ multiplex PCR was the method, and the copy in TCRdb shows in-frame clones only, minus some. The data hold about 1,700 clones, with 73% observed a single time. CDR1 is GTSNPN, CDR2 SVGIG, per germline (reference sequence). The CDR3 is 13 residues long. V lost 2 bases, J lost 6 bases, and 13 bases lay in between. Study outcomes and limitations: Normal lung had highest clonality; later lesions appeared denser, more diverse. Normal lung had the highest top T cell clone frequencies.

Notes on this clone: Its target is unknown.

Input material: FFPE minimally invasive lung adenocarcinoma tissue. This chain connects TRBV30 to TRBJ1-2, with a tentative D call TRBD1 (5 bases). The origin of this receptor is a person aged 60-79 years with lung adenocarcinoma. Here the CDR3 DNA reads TGTGCCTGGAGTACGCTGGAGGGGAATGGCTACACCTTC. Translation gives CAWSTLEGNGYTF.